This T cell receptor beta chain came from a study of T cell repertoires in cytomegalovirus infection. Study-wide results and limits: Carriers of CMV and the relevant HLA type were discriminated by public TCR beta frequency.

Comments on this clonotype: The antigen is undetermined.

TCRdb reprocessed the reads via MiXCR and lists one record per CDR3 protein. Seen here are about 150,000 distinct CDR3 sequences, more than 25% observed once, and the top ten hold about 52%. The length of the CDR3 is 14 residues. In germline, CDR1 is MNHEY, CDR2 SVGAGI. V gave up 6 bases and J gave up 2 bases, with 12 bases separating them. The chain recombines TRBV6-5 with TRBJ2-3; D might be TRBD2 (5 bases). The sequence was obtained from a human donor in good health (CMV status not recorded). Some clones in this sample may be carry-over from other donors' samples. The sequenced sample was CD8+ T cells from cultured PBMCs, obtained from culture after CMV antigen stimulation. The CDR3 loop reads CASSRAEVTDTQYF. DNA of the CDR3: TGTGCCAGCAGCAGAGCGGAAGTCACAGATACGCAGTATTTT.